These T cell receptor beta chains were read from a single sample in a study of T cells after yellow fever vaccination. TCRdb re-called the 5' RACE reads through MiXCR, storing one row per CDR3 protein. The sample yields some 49,000 distinct CDR3 sequences, just under 6.5% seen once. The sample in question was PBMCs, either bulk or a sorted T-cell subset (CD4+, CD8+, memory, or dextramer-sorted; not recorded which), obtained 45 days after the yellow fever booster vaccination. The receptors were gathered from a man younger than 45 who received the YFV17D yellow fever vaccine. Each CDR3 is given with its conserved first and last residue. The D gene is left open where the match is weak. For some rows the clone size is stated as once, few or many, or as a class when expanded; others skip it.

TRBJ1-2 many TRBV24-1 13 TRBD1 CATSGGTDYGYTF TGTGCCACCAGTGGAGGGACAGATTATGGCTACACCTTC
TRBJ2-1 many TRBV29-1 11 NA CSGFSYNEQFF TGCAGCGGGTTCTCCTACAATGAGCAGTTCTTC
TRBJ1-2 NA TRBV6-2/TRBV6-3 13 TRBD1 CASSYSGTAGYTF TGTGCCAGCAGTTACTCCGGGACAGCTGGCTACACCTTC
TRBJ2-6 few TRBV19 15 NA CASSAWDSGANVLTF TGTGCCAGTAGTGCCTGGGACTCTGGGGCCAACGTCCTGACTTTC
TRBJ2-1 many TRBV12-3/TRBV12-4 11 NA CASSSTKIRFF TGTGCCAGCAGTTCCACAAAGATACGATTCTTC
TRBJ2-2 many TRBV4-2 18 NA CASSQDGAGGMVSGELFF TGTGCCAGCAGCCAAGACGGTGCAGGGGGGATGGTATCCGGGGAGCTGTTTTTT
TRBJ2-7 many TRBV20-1 13 NA CSASRGRAYEQYF TGCAGTGCTAGTAGGGGGAGGGCCTACGAGCAGTACTTC
TRBJ2-1 few TRBV7-6 12 TRBD2 CASSVAGVEQFF TGTGCCAGCAGCGTAGCGGGAGTGGAGCAGTTCTTC
TRBJ2-7 many TRBV6-1 14 NA CASSKVQGTYEQYF TGTGCCAGCAGTAAGGTACAGGGTACCTACGAGCAGTACTTC
TRBJ2-7 few TRBV5-4 16 TRBD2 CASSSSPTSGSAEQYF TGTGCCAGCAGCTCCAGCCCCACTAGCGGGAGCGCCGAGCAGTACTTC
TRBJ1-2 many TRBV28 15 TRBD1 CASSLEMGTAYGYTF TGTGCCAGCAGTTTGGAAATGGGGACAGCCTATGGCTACACCTTC
TRBJ2-5 many TRBV4-2 17 TRBD2 CASSQEAGGSFLETQYF TGTGCCAGCAGCCAAGAAGCGGGAGGGTCCTTTTTGGAGACCCAGTACTTC
TRBJ1-6 many TRBV5-5 13 NA CASGTGPDSPLHF TGTGCCAGCGGGACGGGGCCAGATTCACCCCTCCACTTT
TRBJ2-7 many TRBV24-1 13 NA CATSEGGDYEQYF TGTGCCACCAGTGAAGGGGGGGACTACGAGCAGTACTTC
TRBJ2-5 NA TRBV7-2 13 NA CASSLRSGETQYF TGTGCCAGCAGCCTAAGGTCGGGAGAGACCCAGTACTTC
TRBJ2-3 many TRBV12-3/TRBV12-4 15 TRBD1 CATSLGDRNTDTQYF TGTGCCACCAGTTTGGGGGACAGGAACACAGATACGCAGTATTTT
TRBJ2-5 many TRBV5-6 15 TRBD1 CASSLARQGQETQYF TGTGCCAGCAGCTTGGCTAGACAGGGTCAAGAGACCCAGTACTTC
TRBJ1-5 few TRBV12-3/TRBV12-4 13 NA CASSGGRYQPQHF TGTGCCAGCAGCGGGGGCAGATATCAGCCCCAGCATTTT
TRBJ2-2 NA TRBV5-4 18 TRBD2 CASSSGLAGGPDTGELFF TGTGCCAGCAGCTCGGGACTAGCGGGAGGGCCGGACACCGGGGAGCTGTTTTTT
TRBJ1-2 NA TRBV5-4 12 TRBD1 CASSGRGWGYTF TGTGCCAGCAGCGGCAGGGGGTGGGGCTACACCTTC
TRBJ2-1 many TRBV5-6 11 NA CASSLTREQFF TGTGCCAGCAGCTTGACTCGTGAGCAGTTCTTC
TRBJ2-7 few TRBV20-1 16 TRBD2 CSAMGLAGGPGSEQYF TGCAGTGCTATGGGACTAGCGGGAGGGCCGGGTTCCGAGCAGTACTTC
TRBJ2-7 many TRBV7-2 13 NA CASSAVSSYEQYF TGTGCCAGCAGCGCAGTTAGCTCCTACGAGCAGTACTTC
TRBJ1-5 many TRBV20-1 14 NA CSANHGQRLGSQHF TGCAGCGCTAACCACGGACAGCGCCTTGGGTCCCAGCATTTT
TRBJ2-2 few TRBV6-1 15 NA CASSLGGAGGGELFF TGTGCCAGCAGCCTAGGGGGAGCTGGCGGCGGGGAGCTGTTTTTT
TRBJ2-3 many TRBV6-5 12 TRBD2 CASSTTAGERYF TGTGCCAGCAGTACTACTGCGGGAGAGCGATATTTT
TRBJ2-6 NA TRBV10-3 17 TRBD2 CAISPGLAGAGANVLTF TGTGCCATCAGTCCTGGACTAGCGGGAGCTGGGGCCAACGTCCTGACTTTC
TRBJ2-3 few TRBV30 14 NA CAWSVQDSKDTQYF TGTGCCTGGAGTGTACAGGATTCAAAAGATACGCAGTATTTT
TRBJ2-7 few TRBV6-1 12 NA CASSEAVGEQYF TGTGCCAGCAGTGAAGCAGTGGGGGAGCAGTACTTC
TRBJ2-3 many TRBV5-1 16 NA CASSLDDERSTDTQYF TGCGCCAGCAGCTTGGACGATGAGCGGAGCACAGATACGCAGTATTTT
TRBJ2-1 NA TRBV4-3 15 NA CASSQDSGSHNEQFF TGCGCCAGCAGCCAAGATTCAGGGAGCCACAATGAGCAGTTCTTC
TRBJ2-7 many TRBV7-9 12 NA CASSPEGYEQYF TGTGCCAGCAGTCCCGAAGGCTACGAGCAGTACTTC
TRBJ2-3 few TRBV20-1 13 TRBD2 CSASPSGRDTQYF TGCAGTGCTAGTCCTAGCGGGAGGGATACGCAGTATTTT
TRBJ2-1 many TRBV28 15 NA CASSLGQGSFNEQFF TGTGCCAGCAGTTTGGGGCAGGGAAGTTTTAATGAGCAGTTCTTC
TRBJ2-5 many TRBV5-1 15 TRBD2 CASRSTSGRRETQYF TGCGCCAGCAGGTCCACTAGCGGGAGACGCGAGACCCAGTACTTC
TRBJ2-5 many TRBV12-5 13 TRBD2 CASGPSGGETQYF TGTGCTAGTGGCCCCTCCGGGGGGGAGACCCAGTACTTC
TRBJ2-7 many TRBV19 14 TRBD1 CASSIGGTGSEQYF TGTGCCAGTAGTATTGGGGGGACAGGGTCCGAGCAGTACTTC
TRBJ1-1 few TRBV9 14 NA CASSVGLEGTEAFF TGTGCCAGCAGCGTTGGGTTGGAGGGGACTGAAGCTTTCTTT
TRBJ1-5 NA TRBV5-6 17 NA CASSLRGMGNGNQPQHF TGTGCCAGCAGCTTGCGGGGTATGGGTAATGGCAATCAGCCCCAGCATTTT
TRBJ2-5 many TRBV20-1 18 TRBD2 CSAGQSSGRAGGGETQYF TGCAGTGCTGGCCAATCTAGCGGGAGGGCTGGGGGCGGAGAGACCCAGTACTTC
TRBJ1-1 NA TRBV2 13 NA CASSELENTEAFF TGTGCCAGCAGTGAATTAGAGAACACTGAAGCTTTCTTT
TRBJ2-5 many TRBV12-3/TRBV12-4 13 NA CASSSRNQETQYF TGTGCCAGCAGTTCCCGGAACCAAGAGACCCAGTACTTC
TRBJ2-7 many TRBV20-1 10 NA CSVGSYEQYF TGCAGTGTAGGTTCCTACGAGCAGTACTTC
TRBJ1-2 many TRBV7-2 17 TRBD1 CASSKGQGSHYNYGYTF TGTGCCAGCAGCAAGGGACAGGGCTCTCATTATAACTATGGCTACACCTTC
TRBJ1-1 NA TRBV5-1 14 NA CASSLDTGNTEAFF TGCGCCAGCAGCTTGGACACGGGGAACACTGAAGCTTTCTTT
TRBJ2-7 NA TRBV6-2/TRBV6-3 14 TRBD2 CASNPGLVPYEQYF TGTGCCAGCAATCCGGGACTAGTCCCCTACGAGCAGTACTTC
TRBJ1-4 NA TRBV7-2 17 NA CASSLGRSVGVNEKLFF TGTGCCAGCAGCTTAGGGCGATCGGTAGGCGTTAATGAAAAACTGTTTTTT
TRBJ1-5 many TRBV20-1 14 TRBD1 CSAPKTGGVFGQHF TGCAGTGCTCCTAAGACAGGGGGCGTTTTCGGCCAGCATTTT
TRBJ2-1 many TRBV7-2 13 TRBD1 CASSLRQGNEQFF TGTGCCAGCAGCCTCAGACAGGGCAATGAGCAGTTCTTC
TRBJ2-1 many TRBV5-1 13 TRBD2 CASSPGLGYEQFF TGCGCCAGCAGCCCTGGACTAGGGTATGAGCAGTTCTTC
TRBJ2-5 NA TRBV20-1 15 TRBD2 CSARDSGRAGETQYF TGCAGTGCTAGAGATAGCGGGAGGGCCGGAGAGACCCAGTACTTC
TRBJ2-2 many TRBV7-2 14 NA CASRPTGSTGELFF TGTGCCAGCAGACCCACAGGCTCGACCGGGGAGCTGTTTTTT
TRBJ2-2 NA TRBV7-2 14 NA CASSSQLNTGELFF TGTGCCAGCAGCTCCCAATTGAACACCGGGGAGCTGTTTTTT
TRBJ2-7 NA TRBV7-8 13 TRBD1 CASSRQGAGEQYF TGTGCCAGCAGCCGACAGGGGGCGGGCGAGCAGTACTTC
TRBJ2-3 many TRBV7-2 14 NA CASSLDYGADTQYF TGTGCCAGCAGCTTAGATTACGGCGCAGATACGCAGTATTTT
TRBJ1-6 many TRBV12-3/TRBV12-4 15 NA CASSLGGSNFSPLHF TGTGCCAGCAGTTTAGGAGGGTCGAACTTTTCACCCCTCCACTTT
TRBJ2-7 NA TRBV5-6 13 NA CASSLASVYEQYF TGTGCCAGCAGCTTAGCGTCCGTCTACGAGCAGTACTTC
TRBJ2-1 NA TRBV9 15 NA CASSREGSLYNEQFF TGTGCCAGCAGCAGAGAGGGATCGCTATACAATGAGCAGTTCTTC
TRBJ2-1 few TRBV6-1 13 TRBD2 CASSGRVSGEQFF TGTGCCAGTAGCGGGAGGGTCTCTGGGGAGCAGTTCTTC